This T cell receptor (beta chain) derives from a study of blood T cell repertoires in COVID-19. Looking at the study overall: Both acute and convalescent COVID-19 samples were obtained from the United States, Italy and Spain. Sample material is recorded as cDNA or gDNA derived from T cells, B-cell-depleted T cells, or PBMCs.

This CDR3 has 15 residues. CDR1 is SGHAT and CDR2 is FQNNGV in the germline V gene. J was trimmed by 2 bases and V by 5 bases; bases with no gene match: 8. Assay used: immunoSEQ multiplex PCR; TCRdb lists only in-frame clones, some missing. Among under 45,000 clones listed, around 82% were seen once. The material sequenced was peripheral blood. The clonotype comes from an elderly woman with active or convalescent COVID-19. This sequence joins TRBV11-2 and TRBJ1-1, with TRBD1 matching 7 bases. CDR3 protein: CASSRGQDRNTEAFF. The CDR3 DNA follows: TGTGCCAGCAGCCGCGGACAGGACAGAAACACTGAAGCTTTCTTT. The whole variable domain, filled in from reference TRBV11-2 and TRBJ1-1, reads EAGVAQSPRYKIIEKRQSVAFWCNPISGHATLYWYQQILGQGPKLLIQFQNNGVVDDSQLPKDRFSAERLKGVDSTLKIQPAKLEDSAVYLCASSRGQDRNTEAFFGQGTRLTVV.